This entry lists 8 T cell receptor beta chains sequenced from one sample in a study of T cell repertoires in cytomegalovirus infection. TCRdb reanalysed the reads using MiXCR and keeps one entry per CDR3 protein. The data contain some 240,000 distinct CDR3 sequences, approximately 15% of them seen just once; the ten biggest clones take up about 45%. Sequencing was done on a sample of CD8+ T cells from PBMCs. The source is a human donor in good health (CMV status not recorded). Some clones in this sample may be carry-over from other donors' samples.

The chain has TRBV6-6 and TRBJ2-1; D gene unclear. Per the germline V gene, CDR1 is MNHNY and CDR2 is SVGAGI (reference sequence). This CDR3 comprises 13 residues. Trimming pared 3 bases from V and 2 bases from J, leaving 5 bases between. The CDR3: CASSYGAYNEQFF. The CDR3 nucleotides read TGTGCCAGCAGTTATGGGGCCTACAATGAGCAGTTCTTC.

The table lists this clonotype with many counts. The chain is built from TRBV7-2 and TRBJ1-5; D call uncertain. Trimming removed 2 bases at V and 4 bases at J, with 9 bases between. The CDR3 has 14 residues. Germline-derived CDR1 and CDR2 are SGHTA and FQGNSA. The CDR3 protein is CASSLNRLNQPQHF. CDR3 DNA sequence: TGTGCCAGCAGCTTAAACAGACTTAATCAGCCCCAGCATTTT. Drawing the rest from reference TRBV7-2 and TRBJ1-5, the complete variable domain is GAGVSQSPSNKVTEKGKDVELRCDPISGHTALYWYRQSLGQGLEFLIYFQGNSAPDKSGLPSDRFSAERTGGSVSTLTIQRTQQEDSAVYLCASSLNRLNQPQHFGDGTRLSIL.

At least ten counts were recorded for this clonotype. V usage is TRBV7-2 and J usage is TRBJ1-2, with D perhaps TRBD1 (6 bases). This CDR3 is built from 12 residues. V dropped 5 bases and J dropped 6 bases, with 10 bases sitting between them. Germline V gene sequence: CDR1 SGHTA, CDR2 FQGNSA. In DNA, the CDR3 is TGTGCCAGCAGCACCAGGACAGATGGCTACACCTTC. Translation: CASSTRTDGYTF.

The J gene is TRBJ2-1, the V gene TRBV6-2 or TRBV6-3; D gene ambiguous. This CDR3 spans 17 amino acids. CDR1 is MNHEY, CDR2 SVGEGT, per germline. V dropped 8 bases and J dropped 0 bases, with 20 bases sitting between them. The CDR3 sequence: CASEGARRTSSYNEQFF. The DNA of the CDR3 is TGTGCCAGCGAAGGTGCCAGGCGGACGTCCTCCTACAATGAGCAGTTCTTC.

V is TRBV11-2 and J is TRBJ2-1; maybe TRBD1 (6 bases). The CDR3 runs 15 residues. Trimming removed 0 bases at V and 7 bases at J, with 13 bases between. Germline CDR1 and CDR2: SGHAT and FQNNGV. The CDR3 DNA reads as TGTGCCAGCAGCTTAGACCGGCAGGGGTTTAATGAGCAGTTCTTC. Translated: CASSLDRQGFNEQFF.

In its sample, this clonotype was seen many times. J is TRBJ2-7 and V is TRBV7-6; D call uncertain. V was cut by 1 base and J by 2 bases, with 12 bases left in between. Germline V gene data show CDR1 as SGHVS and CDR2 as FNYEAQ. This CDR3 contains 15 residues. The DNA of the CDR3 is TGTGCCAGCAGCTTAGAGGCCAGCAGTCCCTACGAGCAGTACTTC. Its protein product is CASSLEASSPYEQYF.

This clonotype was found many times. CDR3: CASRQPLAGGYNEQFF. The CDR3 DNA is TGTGCCAGCAGACAACCCCTAGCGGGGGGCTACAATGAGCAGTTCTTC. The chain links TRBV6-2 or TRBV6-3 to TRBJ2-1; the match to TRBD2 covers 11 bases. Unmatched junction bases numbered 7, after V lost 6 bases and J lost 3 bases. This CDR3 comprises 16 residues. In germline, CDR1 is MNHEY, CDR2 SVGEGT.

This clonotype was counted ten times or more. This chain links TRBV6-2 or TRBV6-3 with TRBJ1-1; 10 positions agree with TRBD1. Germline assignment: CDR1 MNHEY and CDR2 SVGEGT. The CDR3 sequence is 13 residues long. V lost 2 bases to trimming and J lost 7 bases; unmatched junction nucleotides: 1. CDR3 sequence reads: CASSYRDRGEAFF. The CDR3 DNA reads TGTGCCAGCAGTTACAGGGACAGGGGTGAAGCTTTCTTT.